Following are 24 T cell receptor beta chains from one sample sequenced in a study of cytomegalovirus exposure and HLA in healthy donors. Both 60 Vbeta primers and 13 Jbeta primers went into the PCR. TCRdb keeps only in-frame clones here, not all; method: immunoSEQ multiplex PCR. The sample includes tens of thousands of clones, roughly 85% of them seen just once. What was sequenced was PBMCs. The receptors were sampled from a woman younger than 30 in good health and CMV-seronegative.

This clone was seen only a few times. CDR3 sequence reads: CASSPPTGGDTEAFF. CDR3 nucleotides: TGTGCCAGCAGTCCGCCCACAGGGGGGGACACTGAAGCTTTCTTT. The gene calls are TRBV28 and TRBJ1-1; 8 nucleotides line up with TRBD1. The germline V gene encodes CDR1 MDHEN and CDR2 SYDVKM. The CDR3 extends over 15 amino acids. The J segment lost 3 bases and the V segment lost 5 bases, leaving 8 bases of the junction unmatched.

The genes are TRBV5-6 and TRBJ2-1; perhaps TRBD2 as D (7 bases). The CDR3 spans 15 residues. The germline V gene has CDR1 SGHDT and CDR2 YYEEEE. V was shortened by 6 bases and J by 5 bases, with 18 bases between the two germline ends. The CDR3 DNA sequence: TGTGCCAGCACCGATTACGGGGGGCCACACAATGAGCAGTTCTTC. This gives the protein CASTDYGGPHNEQFF.

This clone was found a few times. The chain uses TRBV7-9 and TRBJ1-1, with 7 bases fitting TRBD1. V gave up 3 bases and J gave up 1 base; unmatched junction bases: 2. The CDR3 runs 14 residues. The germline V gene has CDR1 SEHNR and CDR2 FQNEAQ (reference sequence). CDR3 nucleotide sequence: TGTGCCAGCAGCTTCGGACAGGCGAACACTGAAGCTTTCTTT. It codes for CASSFGQANTEAFF.

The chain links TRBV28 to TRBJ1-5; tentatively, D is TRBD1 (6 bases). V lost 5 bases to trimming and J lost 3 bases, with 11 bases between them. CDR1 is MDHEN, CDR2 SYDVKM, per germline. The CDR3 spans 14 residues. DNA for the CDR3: TGTGCCAGCAGTCCTGGACAGTACAATCAGCCCCAGCATTTT. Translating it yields CASSPGQYNQPQHF.

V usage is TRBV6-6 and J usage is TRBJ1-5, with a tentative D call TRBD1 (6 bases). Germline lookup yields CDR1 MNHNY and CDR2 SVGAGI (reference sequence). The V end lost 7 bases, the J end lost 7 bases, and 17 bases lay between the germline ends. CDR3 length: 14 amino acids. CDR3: CASTTRPRGQPQHF. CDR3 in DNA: TGTGCCAGCACTACTAGGCCGAGGGGGCAGCCCCAGCATTTT.

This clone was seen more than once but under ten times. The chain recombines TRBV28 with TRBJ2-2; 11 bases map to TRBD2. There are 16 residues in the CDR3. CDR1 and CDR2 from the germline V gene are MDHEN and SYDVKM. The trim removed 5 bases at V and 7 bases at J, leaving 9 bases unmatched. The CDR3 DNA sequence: TGTGCCAGCAGTCTCGGGACTAGCGGACTAGGCGGGGAGCTGTTTTTT. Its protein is CASSLGTSGLGGELFF.

The CDR3 sequence is CASSPLAGDGYEQFF. The CDR3 nucleotides read TGTGCCAGCAGCCCACTAGCGGGAGACGGGTATGAGCAGTTCTTC. V gene TRBV11-2 combines with J gene TRBJ2-1; 11 nucleotides line up with TRBD2. Germline-derived CDR1 and CDR2 are SGHAT and FQNNGV. The CDR3 is made up of 15 amino acids. The V segment lost 5 bases and the J segment 8 bases; nucleotides outside the gene matches: 8.

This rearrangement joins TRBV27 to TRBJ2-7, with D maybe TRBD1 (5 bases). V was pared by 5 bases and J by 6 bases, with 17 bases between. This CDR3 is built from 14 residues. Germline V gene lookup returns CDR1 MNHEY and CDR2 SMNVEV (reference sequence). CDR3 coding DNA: TGTGCCAGCAGTCCCATGTCAGGGTTTGGCGAGCAGTACTTC. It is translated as CASSPMSGFGEQYF.

For the CDR3, the DNA is TGTGCCAGCAGCATAGGACAGGGCTACCCCCGCACAGATACGCAGTATTTT. Translating it yields CASSIGQGYPRTDTQYF. The chain has TRBV7-3 and TRBJ2-3; 8 nucleotides line up with TRBD1. Germline assignment: CDR1 SGHTA and CDR2 FQGTGA. The CDR3 has 17 amino acids. Trimming cost V 5 bases and J 1 base; bases outside gene matches: 11. Variable domain in full (rest from reference TRBV7-3 and TRBJ2-3): GAGVSQTPSNKVTEKGKYVELRCDPISGHTALYWYRQSLGQGPEFLIYFQGTGAADDSGLPNDRFFAVRPEGSVSTLKIQRTERGDSAVYLCASSIGQGYPRTDTQYFGPGTRLTVL.

The CDR3: CASSLTTSGTDTQYF. The CDR3 DNA reads TGCGCCAGCAGCTTGACGACTAGCGGGACGGATACGCAGTATTTT. The chain links TRBV5-1 to TRBJ2-3; TRBD2 agrees at 11 bases. The CDR3 totals 15 residues. J lost 6 bases, V lost 1 base, and 4 bases had no gene match. CDR1 and CDR2 from the germline V gene are SGHRS and YFSETQ.

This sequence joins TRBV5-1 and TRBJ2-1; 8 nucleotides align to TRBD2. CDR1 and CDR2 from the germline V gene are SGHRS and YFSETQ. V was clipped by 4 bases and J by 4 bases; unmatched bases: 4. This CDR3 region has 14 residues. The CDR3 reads CASSRTSRYNEQFF. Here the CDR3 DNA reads TGCGCCAGCAGCCGGACTAGCCGTTACAATGAGCAGTTCTTC.

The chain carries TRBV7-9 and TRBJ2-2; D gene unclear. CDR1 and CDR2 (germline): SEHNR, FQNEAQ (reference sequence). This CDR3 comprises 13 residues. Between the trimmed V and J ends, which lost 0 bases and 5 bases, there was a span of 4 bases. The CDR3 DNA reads TGTGCCAGCAGCTTAGCTCCGACCGGGGAGCTGTTTTTT. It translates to CASSLAPTGELFF.

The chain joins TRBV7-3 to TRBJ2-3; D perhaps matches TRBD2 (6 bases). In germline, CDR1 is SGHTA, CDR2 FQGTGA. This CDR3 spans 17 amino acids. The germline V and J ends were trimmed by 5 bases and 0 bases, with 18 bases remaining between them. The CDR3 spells CASSPSIRGASTDTQYF. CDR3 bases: TGTGCCAGCAGCCCCTCGATCCGCGGGGCGAGCACAGATACGCAGTATTTT.

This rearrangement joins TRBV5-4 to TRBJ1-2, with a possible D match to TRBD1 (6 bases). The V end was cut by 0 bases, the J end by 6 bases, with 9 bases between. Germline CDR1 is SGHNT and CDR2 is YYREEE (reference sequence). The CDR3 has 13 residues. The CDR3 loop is CASSLGGTNGYTF. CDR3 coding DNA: TGTGCCAGCAGCTTGGGGGGGACAAATGGCTACACCTTC.

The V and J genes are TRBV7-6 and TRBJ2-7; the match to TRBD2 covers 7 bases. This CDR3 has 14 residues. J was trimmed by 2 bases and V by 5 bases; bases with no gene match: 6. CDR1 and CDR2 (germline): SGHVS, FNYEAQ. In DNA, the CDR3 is TGTGCCAGCAGCGACCGGGACTACACCTACGAGCAGTACTTC. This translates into CASSDRDYTYEQYF.

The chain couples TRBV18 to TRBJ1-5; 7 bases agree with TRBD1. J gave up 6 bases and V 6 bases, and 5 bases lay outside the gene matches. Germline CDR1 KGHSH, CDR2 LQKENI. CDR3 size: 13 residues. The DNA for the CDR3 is TGTGCCAGCTCCCGGGGACAGAGTCAGCCCCAGCATTTT. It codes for CASSRGQSQPQHF.

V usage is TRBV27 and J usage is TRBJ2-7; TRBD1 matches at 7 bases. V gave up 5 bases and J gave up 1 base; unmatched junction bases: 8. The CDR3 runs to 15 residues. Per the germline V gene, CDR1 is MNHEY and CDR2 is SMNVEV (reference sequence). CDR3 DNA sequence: TGTGCCAGCAGTACAGACAGGGACCGTTCCTACGAGCAGTACTTC. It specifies CASSTDRDRSYEQYF.

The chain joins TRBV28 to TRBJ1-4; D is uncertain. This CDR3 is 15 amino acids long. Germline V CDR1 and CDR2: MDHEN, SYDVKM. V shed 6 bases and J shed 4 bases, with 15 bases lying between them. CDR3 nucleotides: TGTGCCAGCAGCTCCACCGCCGGGATTAATGAAAAACTGTTTTTT. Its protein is CASSSTAGINEKLFF.

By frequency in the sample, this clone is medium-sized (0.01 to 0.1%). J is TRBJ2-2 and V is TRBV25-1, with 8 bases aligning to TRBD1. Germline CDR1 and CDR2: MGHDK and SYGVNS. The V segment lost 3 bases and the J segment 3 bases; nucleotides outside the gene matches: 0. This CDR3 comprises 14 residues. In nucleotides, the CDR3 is TGTGCCAGCAGTGAGGGACAGGACACCGGGGAGCTGTTTTTT. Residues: CASSEGQDTGELFF.

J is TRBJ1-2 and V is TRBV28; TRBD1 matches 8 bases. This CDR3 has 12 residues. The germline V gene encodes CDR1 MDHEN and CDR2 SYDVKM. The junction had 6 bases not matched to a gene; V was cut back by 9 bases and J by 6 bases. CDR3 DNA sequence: TGTGCCAGTTGGACAGGGAAGGATGGCTACACCTTC. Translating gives CASWTGKDGYTF.

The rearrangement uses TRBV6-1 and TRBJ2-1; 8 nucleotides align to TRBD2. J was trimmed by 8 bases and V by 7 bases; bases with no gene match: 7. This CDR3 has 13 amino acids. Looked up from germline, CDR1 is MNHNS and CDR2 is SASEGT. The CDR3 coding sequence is TGTGCCAGCACTCTGAACGGGGGGGATGAGCAGTTCTTC. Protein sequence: CASTLNGGDEQFF.

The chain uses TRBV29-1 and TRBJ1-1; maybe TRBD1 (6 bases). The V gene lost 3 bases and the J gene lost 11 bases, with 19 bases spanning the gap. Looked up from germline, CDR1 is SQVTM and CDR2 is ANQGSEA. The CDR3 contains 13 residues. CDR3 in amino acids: CSVDLQGWGFAFF. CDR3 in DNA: TGCAGCGTTGACCTACAGGGATGGGGCTTTGCTTTCTTT. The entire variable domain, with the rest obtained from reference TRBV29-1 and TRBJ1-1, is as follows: SAVISQKPSRDICQRGTSLTIQCQVDSQVTMMFWYRQQPGQSLTLIATANQGSEATYESGFVIDKFPISRPNLTFSTLTVSNMSPEDSSIYLCSVDLQGWGFAFFGQGTRLTVV.

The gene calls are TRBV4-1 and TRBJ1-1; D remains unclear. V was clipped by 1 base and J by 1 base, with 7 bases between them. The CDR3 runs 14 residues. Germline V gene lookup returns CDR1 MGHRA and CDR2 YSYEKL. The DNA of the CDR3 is TGCGCCAGCAGCCAAGTTTCGGGGAACACTGAAGCTTTCTTT. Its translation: CASSQVSGNTEAFF.

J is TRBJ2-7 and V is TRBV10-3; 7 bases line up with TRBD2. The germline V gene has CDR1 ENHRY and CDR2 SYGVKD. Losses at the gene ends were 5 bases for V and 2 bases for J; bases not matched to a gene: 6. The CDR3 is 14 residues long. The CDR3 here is CAISPGRSTYEQYF. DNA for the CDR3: TGTGCCATCAGTCCCGGGAGGTCTACCTACGAGCAGTACTTC.